Listed below are T cell receptor beta chains from one sample, sequenced in a study of regulatory T cells in long-lasting Graves disease. Each CDR3 protein is one row after TCRdb ran MiXCR on the multiplex PCR reads. The table includes 350,000 to 500,000 distinct CDR3 sequences, about 21% detected once. Sequenced material: peripheral blood mononuclear cells (PBMCs), taken when the disease was refractory, from a patient treated with antithyroid drugs. These receptors all come from a female donor with Graves disease. The conserved cysteine and the conserved F or W are not part of the CDR3 here.

>TRBJ1-1|TRBV20-1
SARGQGVPEAF
>TRBJ2-7|TRBV10-3
AISERGSGDGEQY
>TRBJ2-4|TRBV19
ASSNGGPTKNIQY
>TRBJ2-5|TRBV20-1
SARNPQGGETQY
>TRBJ2-4|TRBV5-8
ASSFQAAGGPLAKNIQY
>TRBJ2-7|TRBV30
AWNRGETSSYEQY
>TRBJ2-7|TRBV5-1
ASSFSGGGGTYEQY
>TRBJ1-6|TRBV28
ASRSPGQGNSPLH
>TRBJ2-7|TRBV11-2
ASSFERKPAYEQY
>TRBJ2-7|TRBV5-4
ASSAGLAGGGYEQY
>TRBJ2-3|TRBV18
ASSPRGGLETDTQY
>TRBJ1-5|TRBV7-8
ASSLGFDSIQPQH
>TRBJ2-5|TRBV6-5
ASSYWGLAGGRGAQY
>TRBJ1-5|TRBV2
ASSISGTGNQPQH
>TRBJ2-5|TRBV3-1
ASSQDGGYPNPETQY
>TRBJ1-5|TRBV19
ASSIDNRDPKLNQPQH
>TRBJ1-1|TRBV20-1
SATTGVPEAF
>TRBJ2-3|TRBV2
ASSEGGGDTQY
>TRBJ2-2|TRBV2
ASSGAGELF
>TRBJ2-5|TRBV5-8
ASSLGRGTREIQY
>TRBJ2-7|TRBV5-1
ASSRDRGEQY
>TRBJ1-5|TRBV15
ATSGRDGSNQPQH
>TRBJ2-2|TRBV18
ASSPVRRANTGELF
>TRBJ2-2|TRBV7-4
ASSLSRRSNTGELF
>TRBJ2-7|TRBV2
ASIPSGSRYEQY
>TRBJ1-1|TRBV27
ASSLFGSTEAF
>TRBJ2-2|TRBV20-1
GLGGNTGELF
>TRBJ2-3|TRBV5-1
ASSITGVSTDTQY
>TRBJ2-7|TRBV20-1
SARGQGYSYEQY
>TRBJ2-7|TRBV27
ASSSARDSAYEQY
>TRBJ1-1|TRBV7-9
ASSPRGAKSMNTEAF
>TRBJ2-7|TRBV20-1
SARPQFYEQY
>TRBJ1-2|TRBV20-1
SARDGQNYGYT
>TRBJ1-5|TRBV6-1
ASSEDRAPYSNQPQH
>TRBJ2-5|TRBV2
ASSEGGWETQY
>TRBJ2-7|TRBV20-1
SARDQWREGWYEQY
>TRBJ2-5|TRBV7-2
ASSSTGTLQETQY
>TRBJ1-4|TRBV5-5
ASSLGDRGVEKLF
>TRBJ2-7|TRBV5-6
ASSSGTGYNEQY
>TRBJ2-7|TRBV20-1
SARGLAGANEQY
>TRBJ2-7|TRBV28
ASSFSNWLVRNEQY
>TRBJ1-5|TRBV2
ASRIDRLYSNQPQH
>TRBJ1-3|TRBV9
ASSVAEGYGNTIY
>TRBJ1-2|TRBV7-9
ASTTGVTGYT
>TRBJ1-2|TRBV27
ASSLSAALYGYT
>TRBJ2-5|TRBV27
ASRTVGGETQY
>TRBJ2-7|TRBV20-1
SASSRRATYEQY
>TRBJ2-5|TRBV2
ASSDPSGEETQY